The 23 T cell receptor beta chains below were found in one sample sequenced in a study of T-cell reconstitution after alpha-beta-depleted transplantation in children. During its preparation, the TCRbeta library received unique molecular identifiers. TCRdb re-derived calls from the PCR reads in MiXCR, one entry per CDR3 protein. Among about 110,000 distinct CDR3 sequences listed, around 6.4% were seen once. Sample: PBMCs, mostly from graft donor cells, taken 360 days after TCRalphabeta/CD19-depleted stem cell transplant. Every receptor here comes from a male patient aged 2 to 9 who had a stem cell transplant for acute lymphoblastic leukemia, so the T cells may come from the graft donor.

This clonotype was counted between two and nine times. The V and J genes are TRBV7-2 and TRBJ2-3; the D gene is possibly TRBD2 (5 bases). Trimming took 5 bases from V and 5 from J, leaving 20 bases between them. CDR1 and CDR2 from the germline V gene are SGHTA and FQGNSA. The CDR3 runs to 16 residues. CDR3 bases: TGTGCCAGCAGCCCCTCGGGAAGAGCCCCGGGAGATACGCAGTATTTT. Amino acids: CASSPSGRAPGDTQYF.

The table lists this clonotype with many counts. The gene calls are TRBV21-1 and TRBJ2-2; the table's D call, TRBD2, was not checked against the DNA. TRBV21-1 is shown as a pseudogene. CDR3 size: 15 residues. The CDR3 is CASSKLAGATGELFF. CDR3 bases: TGTGCCAGCAGCAAGTTAGCGGGAGCCACCGGGGAGCTGTTTTTT.

This clonotype was recorded many times. DNA for the CDR3: TGTGCCAGCAGTTTAGCAGGAGGTAATACGCAGTATTTT. This gives the protein CASSLAGGNTQYF. The gene calls are TRBV28 and TRBJ2-3, with D perhaps matching TRBD2 (5 bases). V shed 2 bases and J shed 7 bases, with 10 bases lying between them. The CDR3 covers 13 residues. Germline lookup yields CDR1 MDHEN and CDR2 SYDVKM.

In its sample, this clonotype was seen many times. The V call is TRBV24-1, the J call TRBJ2-2; D not certain. Germline V gene data show CDR1 as KGHDR and CDR2 as SFDVKD. This CDR3 spans 13 amino acids. With 2 bases removed from V and 4 bases from J, the gap between germline ends came to 4 bases. The CDR3 region is CATSDSPTGELFF. Written as DNA, the CDR3 is TGTGCCACCAGTGATTCCCCCACCGGGGAGCTGTTTTTT.

The chain couples TRBV19 to TRBJ1-1; D gene unclear. The V gene lost 1 base and the J gene lost 8 bases, with 8 bases spanning the gap. The CDR3 is 12 amino acids. Germline-derived CDR1 and CDR2 are LNHDA and SQIVND (reference sequence). This chain's CDR3 is CASSIGRKEAFF. The CDR3, as DNA: TGTGCCAGTAGTATAGGGCGGAAAGAAGCTTTCTTT.

This clonotype has only a few counts. J is TRBJ1-5 and V is TRBV6-1; a possible D gene is TRBD1 (6 bases). Trimming cost V 4 bases and J 4 bases, with 20 bases left between them. This CDR3 contains 17 residues. Per the germline V gene, CDR1 is MNHNS and CDR2 is SASEGT. CDR3 nucleotide sequence: TGTGCCAGCAGTGTACCTACAGGGCCCTTGAGGAATCAGCCCCAGCATTTT. It specifies CASSVPTGPLRNQPQHF.

This clonotype was recorded a few times. This chain joins TRBV7-6 and TRBJ2-2; no clear D gene. CDR1 is SGHVS and CDR2 is FNYEAQ in the germline V gene. This CDR3 region has 18 residues. Trimming took off 1 base at V and 1 base at J, with 16 bases between the two ends. The CDR3 bases are TGTGCCAGCAGCTTAGTTCATGGACGAGCTAGGAACACCGGGGAGCTGTTTTTT. Protein product: CASSLVHGRARNTGELFF.

This clonotype occurred many times. The chain couples TRBV9 to TRBJ2-1; 9 nucleotides align to TRBD2. The CDR3 has 16 residues. J lost 1 base, V lost 2 bases, and 4 bases had no gene match. Germline CDR1 reads SGDLS; CDR2 reads YYNGEE. The CDR3 reads CASSVRLAGSYNEQFF. CDR3 nucleotide sequence: TGTGCCAGCAGCGTCCGCCTAGCGGGATCCTACAATGAGCAGTTCTTC.

This clonotype was observed many times. The V and J genes are TRBV12-3 or TRBV12-4 and TRBJ2-7; the D gene is possibly TRBD2 (5 bases). V dropped 6 bases and J dropped 5 bases, with 11 bases sitting between them. CDR3 length: 12 amino acids. The CDR3 DNA is TGTGCCAGCAGCACGCCCGGGAACGAGCAGTACTTC. Its protein is CASSTPGNEQYF.

This chain links TRBV14 with TRBJ2-7; the D gene could be TRBD1 or TRBD2 (5 bases each). This CDR3 is 16 amino acids long. Germline CDR1 reads SGHDN; CDR2 reads FVKESK. V lost 0 bases and J lost 3, with 15 bases in between. The CDR3 reads CASSQDGTRSRYEQYF. CDR3 DNA sequence: TGTGCCAGCAGCCAAGATGGGACCCGGTCGCGCTACGAGCAGTACTTC.

This clonotype was recorded many times. The V and J genes are TRBV7-2 and TRBJ2-7, with 7 nucleotides matching TRBD1. Looked up from germline, CDR1 is SGHTA and CDR2 is FQGNSA. This CDR3 is built from 15 residues. Trimming cost V 4 bases and J 3 bases; bases outside gene matches: 9. CDR3 amino acids: CASSYSGQSYYEQYF. In DNA, the CDR3 is TGTGCCAGCAGCTACTCGGGACAGAGTTACTACGAGCAGTACTTC.

The chain uses TRBV6-2 or TRBV6-3 and TRBJ2-7, with D possibly being TRBD1 (6 bases). This CDR3 has 15 amino acids. CDR1 and CDR2 (germline): MNHEY, SVGEGT. The V end was cut by 2 bases, the J end by 3 bases, with 14 bases between. CDR3 residues: CASSYKGQTIYEQYF. The CDR3 DNA reads TGTGCCAGCAGTTACAAAGGACAGACCATCTACGAGCAGTACTTC.

This clonotype was observed at least ten times. This sequence joins TRBV11-2 and TRBJ2-1, with 10 bases that match TRBD2. V was clipped by 1 base and J by 10 bases; unmatched bases: 10. Germline V gene data show CDR1 as SGHAT and CDR2 as FQNNGV. This CDR3 is 16 amino acids long. Here the CDR3 DNA reads TGTGCCAGCAGCTTAGTTGGTAGCGGGGGGAATAGCGAGCAGTTCTTC. This encodes CASSLVGSGGNSEQFF.

The chain employs TRBV4-3 and TRBJ2-3, with 8 nucleotides matching TRBD2. After removal of 0 bases from V and 5 bases from J, the junction contained 4 bases not matched to a gene. This CDR3 has 15 residues. Germline V gives CDR1 LGHNA, CDR2 YSLEER. CDR3 nucleotide sequence: TGCGCCAGCAGCCAAGATCGGGGACTAGGAGATACGCAGTATTTT. Encoded protein: CASSQDRGLGDTQYF.

This clonotype came up many times. The rearrangement links TRBV4-3 to TRBJ2-1; D might be TRBD1 (7 bases). Trimming shortened V by 1 base and J by 4 bases, and 26 bases separated the two germline ends. The CDR3 loop spans 20 amino acids. Germline V gene data show CDR1 as LGHNA and CDR2 as YSLEER. The CDR3 is CASSQAYWGVTGASYNEQFF. The CDR3 DNA is TGCGCCAGCAGCCAAGCGTATTGGGGGGTTACAGGGGCATCGTACAATGAGCAGTTCTTC.

This clonotype was seen at least ten times. The rearrangement uses TRBV11-2 and TRBJ2-2; weak D call: TRBD1 (6 bases). The CDR3 sequence is 14 residues long. Germline assignment: CDR1 SGHAT and CDR2 FQNNGV. Between the trimmed V and J ends, which lost 7 bases and 7 bases, there was a span of 16 bases. The CDR3 protein is CASIPGATVGELFF. CDR3 coding DNA: TGTGCCAGCATCCCAGGGGCAACCGTCGGGGAGCTGTTTTTT.

This clonotype was picked up many times. The rearrangement links TRBV7-2 to TRBJ1-1; D gene ambiguous. Trimming left V 1 base short and J 0 bases short, with 6 bases between. Germline CDR1 is SGHTA and CDR2 is FQGNSA. The CDR3 totals 14 residues. The CDR3 here is CASSLDRLNTEAFF. The CDR3 region has the DNA TGTGCCAGCAGCTTAGACAGATTGAACACTGAAGCTTTCTTT.

There are many counts of this clonotype. This rearrangement joins TRBV5-1 to TRBJ2-5; 10 bases agree with TRBD1. The V gene's germline CDR1 is SGHRS and CDR2 YFSETQ. The CDR3 loop spans 15 amino acids. The V and J ends lost 1 base and 4 bases, in that order; junction bases with no gene match: 4. The CDR3 region is CASSLRTGGRETQYF. CDR3 bases: TGCGCCAGCAGCTTGAGGACAGGGGGAAGAGAGACCCAGTACTTC.

The genes are TRBV6-2 or TRBV6-3 and TRBJ2-5, with D possibly being TRBD2 (6 bases). CDR1 and CDR2 from the germline V gene are MNHEY and SVGEGT. The CDR3 has 15 amino acids. V was pared by 6 bases and J by 4 bases, with 18 bases between. The DNA of the CDR3 is TGTGCCAGCAGCCGACAGCGGGTGACTGGAGAGACCCAGTACTTC. It codes for CASSRQRVTGETQYF.

This clonotype appeared many times. CDR3 protein: CASSLSPTTNEQYF. The DNA of the CDR3 is TGTGCCAGCAGCTTAAGTCCCACCACTAACGAGCAGTACTTC. This sequence joins TRBV7-6 and TRBJ2-7; no definite D call. V gave up 2 bases and J gave up 5 bases, with 13 bases separating them. CDR3 length: 14 amino acids. Per the germline V gene, CDR1 is SGHVS and CDR2 is FNYEAQ.

This clonotype has a handful of counts. The V and J genes are TRBV20-1 and TRBJ2-1; tentatively, D is TRBD1 or TRBD2 (5 bases each). Looked up from germline, CDR1 is DFQATT and CDR2 is SNEGSKA (reference sequence). The CDR3 consists of 14 residues. Trimming removed 1 base from V and 8 bases from J, with 15 bases in between. This CDR3 reads CSARVGVRVDEQFF. The DNA for the CDR3 is TGCAGTGCTAGAGTGGGGGTCCGGGTAGATGAGCAGTTCTTC.

At least ten counts were recorded for this clonotype. This chain connects TRBV5-1 to TRBJ1-1; D may be TRBD1 (6 bases). Germline V gene sequence: CDR1 SGHRS, CDR2 YFSETQ. The CDR3 covers 15 residues. V lost 3 bases to trimming and J lost 0 bases, with 12 bases between them. The CDR3 spells CASSSSRGVNTEAFF. The CDR3 coding sequence is TGCGCCAGCAGCTCGTCGAGGGGGGTGAACACTGAAGCTTTCTTT.

With respect to this clonotype: It may be a read error: a sequence one base away is much more abundant. This chain connects TRBV4-3 to TRBJ1-1; D is unclear. The CDR3 is made up of 13 amino acids. The V end was cut by 7 bases, the J end by 3 bases, with 12 bases between. Germline V gene data show CDR1 as LGHNA and CDR2 as YSLEER. In DNA form, the CDR3 reads TGCGCCAGCACCCATGCTGGGCACACTGAAGCTTTCTTT. Its protein product is CASTHAGHTEAFF.